This T cell receptor (beta chain) was retrieved from a study of human versus mouse CDR3 diversity and MHC coevolution. The CDR3 contains 15 residues. Germline CDR1 SGHRS, CDR2 YFSETQ. Some clones are missing from TCRdb's copy, which holds only in-frame ones; the method was immunoSEQ multiplex PCR. The table lists 60,000 to 95,000 clones, around 93% of them singletons. The sample was naive CD4+ T cells from blood. Subset described: CD45RO-negative CD62L-positive naive CD4 T cells. The chain carries TRBV5-1 and TRBJ2-5, with 7 bases lining up with TRBD2. The assigned J gene may be wrong: the sequence end matches TRBJ2-7 better. The receptor comes from a person aged 25-75 years in good health. The DNA for the CDR3 is TGCGCCAGCAGCTTGGATCGCGGGAGCTCCTACGAGCAGTACTTC. It is translated as CASSLDRGSSYEQYF.